The rows below give T cell receptor beta chains drawn from one sample of a study of shared clonotypes between healthy human individuals. The repertoire was sequenced with immunoSEQ multiplex PCR; TCRdb's copy has only in-frame clones and lacks some. Of around 340,000 clones in the sample, roughly 80% were seen once. Source material: memory CD4+ T cells sorted from blood. These receptors were obtained from a man aged 25 to 45 in good health. Each CDR3 is given with its conserved first and last residue. Fields, in order: J gene, D gene, V gene, clone size, CDR3 DNA, CDR3 protein. D genes are given only for firm matches. Expanded clones get a size class; other rows say once, few or many, or leave the size out.

J: TRBJ1-4; D: NA; V: TRBV7-9; size: NA; DNA: TGTGCCAGCAGCTTAGAAGGCAGACTTAATGAAAAACTGTTTTTT; CDR3: CASSLEGRLNEKLFF
J: TRBJ1-2; D: NA; V: TRBV5-1; size: NA; DNA: TGCGCCAGCAGCCTCCAAGGAGCCTCTAACTATGGCTACACCTTC; CDR3: CASSLQGASNYGYTF
J: TRBJ2-3; D: NA; V: TRBV15; size: NA; DNA: TGTGCCACCGTCAGGGAGGGGGGTGGCACAGATACGCAGTATTTT; CDR3: CATVREGGGTDTQYF
J: TRBJ1-2; D: TRBD1; V: TRBV6-6; size: NA; DNA: TGTGCCAGCAGTTACTCGAGCCCGGGACAGTCATATGGCTACACCTTC; CDR3: CASSYSSPGQSYGYTF
J: TRBJ2-3; D: TRBD2; V: TRBV10-3; size: few; DNA: TGTGCCATCAGTGCGGGACTAGCGGGAGACGGTACGCAGTATTTT; CDR3: CAISAGLAGDGTQYF
J: TRBJ2-7; D: NA; V: TRBV30; size: NA; DNA: TGTGCCTGCACCCCTGCTGTGGGGTTCGAGCAGTACTTC; CDR3: CACTPAVGFEQYF
J: TRBJ2-1; D: TRBD2; V: TRBV9; size: NA; DNA: TGTGCCAGCAGCCAAAAAATAGCGGGAGTCGGCCTCCTTAACTACAATGAGCAGTTCTTC; CDR3: CASSQKIAGVGLLNYNEQFF
J: TRBJ2-1; D: NA; V: TRBV18; size: NA; DNA: TGTGCCAGCTCATCTAGGGAGGCAGAAGAGCAGTTCTTC; CDR3: CASSSREAEEQFF
J: TRBJ2-1; D: NA; V: TRBV18; size: NA; DNA: TGTGCCAGCTCACCAACGTTCAACTCCTACAATGAGCAGTTCTTC; CDR3: CASSPTFNSYNEQFF
J: TRBJ2-5; D: NA; V: TRBV29-1; size: NA; DNA: TGCAGCGGGACAGCCCGGGAGACCCAGTACTTC; CDR3: CSGTARETQYF
J: TRBJ2-7; D: TRBD1; V: TRBV5-8; size: NA; DNA: TGTGCCAGCAGCTCCACGCCGGGACAGGGGTCCGAGCAGTACTTC; CDR3: CASSSTPGQGSEQYF
J: TRBJ2-3; D: NA; V: TRBV19; size: NA; DNA: TGTGCCATTAGGAGGACAGACACAGATACGCAGTATTTT; CDR3: CAIRRTDTDTQYF
J: TRBJ2-5; D: NA; V: TRBV18; size: NA; DNA: TGTGCCAGCTCACCTAGCGGCCAAGAGACCCAGTACTTC; CDR3: CASSPSGQETQYF
J: TRBJ1-2; D: NA; V: TRBV2; size: many; DNA: TGTGCCAGCAGTTTCGGGGGAGGAAACTATGGCTACACCTTC; CDR3: CASSFGGGNYGYTF
J: TRBJ2-6; D: NA; V: TRBV2; size: NA; DNA: TGTGCCAGCAGCCGAGACCGTACTGGGGCCAACGTCCTGACTTTC; CDR3: CASSRDRTGANVLTF
J: TRBJ1-3; D: NA; V: TRBV19; size: NA; DNA: TGTGCCAGTAGAGCAGACCAGGGAGGAAACACCATATATTTT; CDR3: CASRADQGGNTIYF
J: TRBJ2-2; D: NA; V: TRBV12-5; size: NA; DNA: TGTGCTAGTGGTGCCAGGACCGGGGGCGGTCTGTTTTTT; CDR3: CASGARTGGGLFF
J: TRBJ2-7; D: NA; V: TRBV9; size: once; DNA: TGTGCCAGCAGCTATGGGGGGCAATCCTACGAGCAGTACTTC; CDR3: CASSYGGQSYEQYF
J: TRBJ2-2; D: TRBD2; V: TRBV9; size: few; DNA: TGTGCCAGCCGACTAGCGGGAGGGGCCGGGGAGCTGTTTTTT; CDR3: CASRLAGGAGELFF
J: TRBJ2-3; D: TRBD2; V: TRBV4-3; size: NA; DNA: TGCGCCAGCAGCCTAGCGGGAGTGGCAGATACGCAGTATTTT; CDR3: CASSLAGVADTQYF
J: TRBJ1-2; D: NA; V: TRBV5-1; size: NA; DNA: TGCGCCAGCAGCGTAGACAGGTCCGATGGCTACACCTTC; CDR3: CASSVDRSDGYTF
J: TRBJ2-7; D: TRBD1; V: TRBV28; size: NA; DNA: TGTGCCACCAGGGACAGGGGGCGCGAGCAGTACTTC; CDR3: CATRDRGREQYF
J: TRBJ1-1; D: NA; V: TRBV2; size: NA; DNA: TGTGCAAGTGACAGGAGACAGAACACTGAAGCTTTCTTT; CDR3: CASDRRQNTEAFF
J: TRBJ2-3; D: TRBD2; V: TRBV29-1; size: NA; DNA: TGCAGCATTAGTCTGGGAGGGCGAGGCACAGATACGCAGTATTTT; CDR3: CSISLGGRGTDTQYF
J: TRBJ2-5; D: TRBD2; V: TRBV10-2; size: few; DNA: TGCGCCAGCAGTGCTCTAGCGGGAAAAGAGACCCAGTACTTC; CDR3: CASSALAGKETQYF
J: TRBJ2-7; D: NA; V: TRBV27; size: NA; DNA: TGTGCCAGCAGCTTAGTTCAGGGATCAGTGATTTACGAGCAGTACTTC; CDR3: CASSLVQGSVIYEQYF
J: TRBJ1-3; D: NA; V: TRBV5-6; size: NA; DNA: TGTGCCAGCAGCTTGGGGGGGACTGGAAACACCATATATTTT; CDR3: CASSLGGTGNTIYF
J: TRBJ2-1; D: NA; V: TRBV13; size: NA; DNA: TGTGCCAGCAGCTTAGGCCAGGGACACCGCTCCTACAATGAGCAGTTCTTC; CDR3: CASSLGQGHRSYNEQFF
J: TRBJ2-1; D: TRBD2; V: TRBV18; size: NA; DNA: TGTGCCAGCTCACCATTAACTAGCGGGAGACATAATGAGCAGTTCTTC; CDR3: CASSPLTSGRHNEQFF
J: TRBJ1-1; D: NA; V: TRBV6-1; size: NA; DNA: TGTGCCAGCAGTTATCCAGGGACTATGGCTGAAGCTTTCTTT; CDR3: CASSYPGTMAEAFF
J: TRBJ2-3; D: NA; V: TRBV30; size: NA; DNA: TGTGCCCGGGGACTTGCAGGCGCAGATACGCAGTATTTT; CDR3: CARGLAGADTQYF
J: TRBJ2-3; D: NA; V: TRBV13; size: NA; DNA: TGTGCCAGCAGCACCTTAACGGGCACAGATACGCAGTATTTT; CDR3: CASSTLTGTDTQYF
J: TRBJ2-7; D: NA; V: TRBV7-2; size: NA; DNA: TGTGCCAGCAGGTTACAACAGGGAGGCGAGCAGTACTTC; CDR3: CASRLQQGGEQYF
J: TRBJ1-1; D: NA; V: TRBV4-3; size: NA; DNA: TGCGCCAGCAGCCAAGACGGGCAGGGAATAAAAGCTTTCTTT; CDR3: CASSQDGQGIKAFF
J: TRBJ2-5; D: NA; V: TRBV5-1; size: NA; DNA: TGCGCCAGCATCGAAGATCCTCAATACGAGACCCAGTACTTC; CDR3: CASIEDPQYETQYF
J: TRBJ2-3; D: NA; V: TRBV5-5; size: NA; DNA: TGTGCCAGCAGCTTGGTCTCGGGCACCCCCGGGACGCAGTATTTT; CDR3: CASSLVSGTPGTQYF
J: TRBJ1-1; D: NA; V: TRBV18; size: NA; DNA: TGTGCCAGCTGCTACGACATAAACACTGAAGCTTTCTTT; CDR3: CASCYDINTEAFF
J: TRBJ2-1; D: NA; V: TRBV18; size: few; DNA: TGTGCCAGCTCACCCCGTGTGGCCAGTTACAATGAGCAGTTCTTC; CDR3: CASSPRVASYNEQFF
J: TRBJ2-5; D: TRBD1; V: TRBV5-1; size: NA; DNA: TGCGCCAGCAGCTTGGCAGGGGGCCAAGAGACCCAGTACTTC; CDR3: CASSLAGGQETQYF
J: TRBJ2-3; D: TRBD2; V: TRBV5-6; size: NA; DNA: TGTGCCAGCAGAAAGGGACTAGTAGGCACAGATACGCAGTATTTT; CDR3: CASRKGLVGTDTQYF
J: TRBJ2-7; D: TRBD2; V: TRBV7-9; size: NA; DNA: TGTGCCAGCAGCTCCCGTCTAGCGGGGTTCTACGAGCAGTACTTC; CDR3: CASSSRLAGFYEQYF